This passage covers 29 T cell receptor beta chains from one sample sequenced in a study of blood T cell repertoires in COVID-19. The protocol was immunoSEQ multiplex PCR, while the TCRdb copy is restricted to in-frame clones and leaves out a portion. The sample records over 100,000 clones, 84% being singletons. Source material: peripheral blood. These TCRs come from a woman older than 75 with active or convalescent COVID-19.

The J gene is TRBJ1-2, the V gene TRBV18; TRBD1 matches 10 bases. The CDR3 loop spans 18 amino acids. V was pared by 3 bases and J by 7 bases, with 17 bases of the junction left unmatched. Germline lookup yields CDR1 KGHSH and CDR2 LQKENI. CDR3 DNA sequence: TGTGCCAGCTCACCGAGCCCGCCCACCGGGACAGGGGTCCCTGGCTACACCTTC. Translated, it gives CASSPSPPTGTGVPGYTF.

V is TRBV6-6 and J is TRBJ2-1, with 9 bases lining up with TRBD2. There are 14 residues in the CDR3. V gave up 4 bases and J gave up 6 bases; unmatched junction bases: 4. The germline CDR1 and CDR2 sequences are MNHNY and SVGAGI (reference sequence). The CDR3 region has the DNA TGTGCCAGCAGTTTAGCGGGAGCCTCCAATGAGCAGTTCTTC. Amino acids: CASSLAGASNEQFF.

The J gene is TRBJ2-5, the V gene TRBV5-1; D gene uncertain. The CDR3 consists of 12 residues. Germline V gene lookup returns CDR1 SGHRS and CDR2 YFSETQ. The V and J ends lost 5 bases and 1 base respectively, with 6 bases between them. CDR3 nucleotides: TGCGCCAGCAGGGCCGTCCAAGAGACCCAGTACTTC. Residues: CASRAVQETQYF.

CDR3 bases: TGTGCCAGCAGTTTATCCGGGGGAGAATACGAGCAGTACTTC. Translating gives CASSLSGGEYEQYF. The V and J genes are TRBV27 and TRBJ2-7; tentatively, D is TRBD2 (6 bases). Between the trimmed V and J ends, which lost 0 bases and 4 bases, there was a span of 10 bases. The CDR3 extends over 14 amino acids. Germline lookup yields CDR1 MNHEY and CDR2 SMNVEV (reference sequence).

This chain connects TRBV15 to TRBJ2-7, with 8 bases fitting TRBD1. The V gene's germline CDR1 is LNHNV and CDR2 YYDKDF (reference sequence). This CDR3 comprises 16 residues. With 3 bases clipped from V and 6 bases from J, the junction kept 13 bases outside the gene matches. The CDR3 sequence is CATSRTGRQGPGEQYF. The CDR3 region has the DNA TGTGCCACCAGCAGGACTGGACGACAGGGGCCCGGCGAGCAGTACTTC.

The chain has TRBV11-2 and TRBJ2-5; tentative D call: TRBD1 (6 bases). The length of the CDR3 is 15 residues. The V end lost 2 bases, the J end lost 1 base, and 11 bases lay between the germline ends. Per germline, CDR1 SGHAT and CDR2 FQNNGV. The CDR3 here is CASSLRTAFQETQYF. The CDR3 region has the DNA TGTGCCAGCAGCTTAAGGACAGCCTTCCAAGAGACCCAGTACTTC.

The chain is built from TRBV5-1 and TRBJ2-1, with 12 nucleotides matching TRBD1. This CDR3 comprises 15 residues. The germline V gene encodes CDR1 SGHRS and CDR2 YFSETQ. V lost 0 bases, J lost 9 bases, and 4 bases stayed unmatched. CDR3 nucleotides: TGCGCCAGCAGCTTGGATGGGACAGGGGGCATTGAGCAGTTCTTC. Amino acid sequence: CASSLDGTGGIEQFF.

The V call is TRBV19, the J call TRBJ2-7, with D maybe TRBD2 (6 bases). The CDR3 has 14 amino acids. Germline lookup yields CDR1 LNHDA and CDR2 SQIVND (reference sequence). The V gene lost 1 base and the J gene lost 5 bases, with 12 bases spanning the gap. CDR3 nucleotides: TGTGCCAGTAGTATAGCGCGGGGTTTAAACGAGCAGTACTTC. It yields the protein CASSIARGLNEQYF.

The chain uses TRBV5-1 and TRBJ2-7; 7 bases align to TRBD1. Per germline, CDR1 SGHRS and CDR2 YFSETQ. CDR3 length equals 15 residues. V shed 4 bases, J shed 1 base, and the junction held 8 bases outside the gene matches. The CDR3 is CASSPSGTVSYEQYF. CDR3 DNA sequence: TGCGCCAGCAGCCCATCCGGGACAGTATCCTACGAGCAGTACTTC.

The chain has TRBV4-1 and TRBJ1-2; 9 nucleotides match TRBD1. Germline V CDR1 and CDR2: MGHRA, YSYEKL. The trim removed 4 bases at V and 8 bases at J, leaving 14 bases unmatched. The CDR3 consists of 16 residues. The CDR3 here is CASSPTFRDRAEGYTF. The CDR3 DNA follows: TGCGCCAGCAGCCCCACATTCCGGGACAGGGCGGAAGGCTACACCTTC.

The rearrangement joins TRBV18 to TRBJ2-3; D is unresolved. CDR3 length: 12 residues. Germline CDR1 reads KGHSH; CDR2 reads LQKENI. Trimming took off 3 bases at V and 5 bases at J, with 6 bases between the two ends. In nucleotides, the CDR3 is TGTGCCAGCTCACCGTCGGGAGATACGCAGTATTTT. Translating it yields CASSPSGDTQYF.

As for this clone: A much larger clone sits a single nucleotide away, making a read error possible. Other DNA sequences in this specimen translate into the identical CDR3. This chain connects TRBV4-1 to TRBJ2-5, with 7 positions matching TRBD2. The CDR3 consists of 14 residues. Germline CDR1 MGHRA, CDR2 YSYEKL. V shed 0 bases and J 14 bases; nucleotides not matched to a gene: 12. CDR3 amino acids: CASSQDLEGRVQYF. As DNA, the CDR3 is TGCGCCAGCAGCCAAGATCTAGAAGGGAGGGTCCAATACTTC.

The CDR3 here is CASSPTGGSSNEKLFF. The CDR3 DNA reads as TGTGCCAGCAGTCCGACAGGGGGGTCCTCTAATGAAAAACTGTTTTTT. This rearrangement joins TRBV6-2 or TRBV6-3 to TRBJ1-4; TRBD1 aligns across 9 bases. The CDR3 contains 16 residues. V trimming: 5 bases; J trimming: 3 bases; junction bases outside the gene matches: 7. Germline V lookup: CDR1 MNHEY, CDR2 SVGEGT.

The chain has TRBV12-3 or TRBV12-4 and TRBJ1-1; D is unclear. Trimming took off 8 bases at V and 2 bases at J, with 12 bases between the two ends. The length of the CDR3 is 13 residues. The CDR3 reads CASDNAGNTEAFF. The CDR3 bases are TGTGCCAGCGACAATGCGGGTAACACTGAAGCTTTCTTT.

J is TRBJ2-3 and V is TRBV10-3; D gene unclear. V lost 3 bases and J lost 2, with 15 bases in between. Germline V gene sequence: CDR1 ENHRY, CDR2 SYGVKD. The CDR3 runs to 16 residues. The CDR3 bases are TGTGCCATCAGTGATGGCAGTGGTGTACACACAGATACGCAGTATTTT. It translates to CAISDGSGVHTDTQYF.

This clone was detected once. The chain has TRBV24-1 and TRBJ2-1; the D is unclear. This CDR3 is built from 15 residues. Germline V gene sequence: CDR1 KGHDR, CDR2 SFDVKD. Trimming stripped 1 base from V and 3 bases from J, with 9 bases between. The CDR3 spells CATSDFGRGYNEQFF. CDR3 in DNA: TGTGCCACCAGTGATTTTGGGCGTGGCTACAATGAGCAGTTCTTC.

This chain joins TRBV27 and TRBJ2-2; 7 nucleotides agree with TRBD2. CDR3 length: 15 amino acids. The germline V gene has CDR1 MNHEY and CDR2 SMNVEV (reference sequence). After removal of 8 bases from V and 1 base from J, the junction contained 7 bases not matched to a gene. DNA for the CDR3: TGTGCCAGCGGGCGACTAGCTCTGAACACCGGGGAGCTGTTTTTT. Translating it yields CASGRLALNTGELFF.

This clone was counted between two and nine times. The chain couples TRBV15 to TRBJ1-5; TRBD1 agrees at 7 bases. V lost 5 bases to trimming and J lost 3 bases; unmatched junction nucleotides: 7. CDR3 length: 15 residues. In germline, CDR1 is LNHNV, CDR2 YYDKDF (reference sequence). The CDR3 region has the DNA TGTGCCACCAGCGCGAGGGACAGACCCAATCAGCCCCAGCATTTT. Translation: CATSARDRPNQPQHF.

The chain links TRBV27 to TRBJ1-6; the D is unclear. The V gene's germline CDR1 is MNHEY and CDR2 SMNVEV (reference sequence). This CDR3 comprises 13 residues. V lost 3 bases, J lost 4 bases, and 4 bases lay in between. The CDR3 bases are TGTGCCAGCAGTTTGAGTTATAATTCACCCCTCCACTTT. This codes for CASSLSYNSPLHF.

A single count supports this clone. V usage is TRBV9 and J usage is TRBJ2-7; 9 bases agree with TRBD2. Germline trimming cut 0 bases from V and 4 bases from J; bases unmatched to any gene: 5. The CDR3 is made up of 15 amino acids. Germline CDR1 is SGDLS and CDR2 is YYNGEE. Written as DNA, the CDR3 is TGTGCCAGCAGCGTAGTTGCGGGAGGGGGATACGAGCAGTACTTC. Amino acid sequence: CASSVVAGGGYEQYF.

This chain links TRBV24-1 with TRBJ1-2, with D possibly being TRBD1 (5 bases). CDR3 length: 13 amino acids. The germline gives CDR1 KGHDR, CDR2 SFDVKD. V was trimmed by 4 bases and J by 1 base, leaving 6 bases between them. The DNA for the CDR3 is TGTGCCACCAGTGAGGACAATAACTATGGCTACACCTTC. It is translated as CATSEDNNYGYTF.

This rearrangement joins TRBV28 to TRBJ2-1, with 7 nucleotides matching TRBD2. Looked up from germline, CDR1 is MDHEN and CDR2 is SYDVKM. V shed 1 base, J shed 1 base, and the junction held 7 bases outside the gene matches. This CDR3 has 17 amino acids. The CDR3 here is CASSLLVAGYSYNEQFF. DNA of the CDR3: TGTGCCAGCAGTTTATTGGTAGCGGGTTATTCCTACAATGAGCAGTTCTTC.

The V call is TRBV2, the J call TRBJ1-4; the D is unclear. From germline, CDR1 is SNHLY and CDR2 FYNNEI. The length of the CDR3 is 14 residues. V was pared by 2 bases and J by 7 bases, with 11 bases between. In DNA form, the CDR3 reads TGTGCCAGCAGTGAAATTCGCAGGTCTGAAAAACTGTTTTTT. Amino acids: CASSEIRRSEKLFF.

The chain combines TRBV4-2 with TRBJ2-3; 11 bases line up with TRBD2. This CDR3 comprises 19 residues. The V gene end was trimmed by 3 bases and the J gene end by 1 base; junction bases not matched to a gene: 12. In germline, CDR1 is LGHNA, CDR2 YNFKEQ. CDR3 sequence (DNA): TGTGCCAGCAGCCAGTCCCATAGCGGGAGGGCCCTCGGCACAGATACGCAGTATTTT. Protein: CASSQSHSGRALGTDTQYF.

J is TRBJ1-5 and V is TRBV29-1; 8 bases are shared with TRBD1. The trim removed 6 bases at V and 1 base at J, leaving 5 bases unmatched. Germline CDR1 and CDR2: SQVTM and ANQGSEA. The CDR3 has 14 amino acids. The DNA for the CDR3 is TGCAGCGTGAGGACAGGGACGAGCAATCAGCCCCAGCATTTT. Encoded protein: CSVRTGTSNQPQHF.

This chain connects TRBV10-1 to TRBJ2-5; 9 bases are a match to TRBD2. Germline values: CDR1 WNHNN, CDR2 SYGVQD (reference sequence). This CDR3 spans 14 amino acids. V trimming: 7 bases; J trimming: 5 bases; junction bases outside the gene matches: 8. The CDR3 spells CASTAGGVGETQYF. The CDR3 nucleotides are TGCGCCAGCACCGCGGGAGGGGTCGGGGAGACCCAGTACTTC.

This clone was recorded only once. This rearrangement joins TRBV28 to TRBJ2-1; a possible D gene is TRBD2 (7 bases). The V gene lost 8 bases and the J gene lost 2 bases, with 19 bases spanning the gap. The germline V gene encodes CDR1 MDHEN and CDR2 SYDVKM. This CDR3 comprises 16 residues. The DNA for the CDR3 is TGTGCCAGCGAACCTGGGGGGGGGCGTCCCTACAATGAGCAGTTCTTC. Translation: CASEPGGGRPYNEQFF. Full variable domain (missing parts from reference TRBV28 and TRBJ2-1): DVKVTQSSRYLVKRTGEKVFLECVQDMDHENMFWYRQDPGLGLRLIYFSYDVKMKEKGDIPEGYSVSREKKERFSLILESASTNQTSMYLCASEPGGGRPYNEQFFGPGTRLTVL.

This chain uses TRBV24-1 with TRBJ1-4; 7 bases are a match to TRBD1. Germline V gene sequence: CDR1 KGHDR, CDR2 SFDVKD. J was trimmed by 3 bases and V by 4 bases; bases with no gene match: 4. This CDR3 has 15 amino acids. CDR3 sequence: CATSEGTASNEKLFF. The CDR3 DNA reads TGTGCCACCAGTGAGGGGACAGCTTCTAATGAAAAACTGTTTTTT.

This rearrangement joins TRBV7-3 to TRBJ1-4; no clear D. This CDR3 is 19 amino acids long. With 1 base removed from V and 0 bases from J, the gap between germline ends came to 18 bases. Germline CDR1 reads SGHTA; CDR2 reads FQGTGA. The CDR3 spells CASSLSVRAVNATNEKLFF. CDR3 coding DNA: TGTGCCAGCAGCTTAAGCGTTCGAGCTGTAAACGCAACTAATGAAAAACTGTTTTTT.